This entry features one T cell receptor beta chain sequence. Its antigen remains unidentified. This clone may be a read error of a much larger clone one base away. These data originate in a study of T-cell reconstitution after alpha-beta-depleted transplantation in children (dated by TCRdb to 2016 to 2017). The study in broad terms: Using TCR repertoire profiling, the study followed T-cell immune reconstitution in a quantitative way in children after TCRalphabeta/CD19-depleted allogeneic hematopoietic cell transplantation.

Library preparation was by PCR. Sequencing used an Illumina HiSeq 2500. TCR libraries were prepared with molecular barcoding, using unique molecular identifiers to normalize TCRbeta repertoire quantification. TCRdb reworked the public reads: Q25 trimming with fastp, MiXCR clone assembly, productive beta chains retained. Each CDR3 protein appears once, grouped with its most common genes and DNA. Here the sample has more than 120,000 distinct CDR3 sequences; about 9% occur a single time. The ten biggest clones cover around 18% of the sample. Overall study outcomes, separate from this receptor: Over the following months the frequencies of hyperexpanded clones went down, and after one year T-cell counts and TCRbeta diversity were mostly credited to newly produced T cells. Apparently early alphabetaT-cell count recovery about two months after transplant reportedly relied on only several hundred rapidly expanded clones derived from non-depleted graft cells. In some patients, the high TCRbeta diversity seen at day 60 was put down to recipient T cells and intrathymic progenitors that had survived conditioning.

This specimen's treatment or condition label, interpreted: allogeneic hematopoietic cell transplantation with graft depleted of TCRalphabeta T cells and CD19 B cells. Transplant recipients were children who received TCRalphabeta/CD19-depleted allogeneic hematopoietic cell grafts. This specimen was PBMCs, mostly from graft donor cells, taken 180 days after TCRalphabeta/CD19-depleted stem cell transplant. The sequence was obtained from a female patient younger than 10 who had a stem cell transplant for congenital amegakaryocytic thrombocytopenia, so the T cells may come from the graft donor.

The CDR3 protein sequence reads: CASSPQYPLETQYF. The nucleotide sequence reads as follows: TGTGCCAGCAGTCCCCAGTACCCCCTGGAGACCCAGTACTTC. The chain is made from TRBV12-3 or TRBV12-4 and TRBJ2-5, with the D gene not clear enough to name. The CDR3 numbers 14 residues from cysteine through phenylalanine. The kept DNA is CDR3 alone, 42 bases in frame from the first base. V is shortened by 5 bases, J by 5 bases, and the region joining them spans 15 bases.